The sequence of this T cell receptor (beta chain) was determined in a study of blood T cells in healthy people across ages. Study-level findings and limits: Strongly correlated with naive T cell percentage was TCR beta diversity. A roughly linear fall in TCR beta diversity per million T cells was seen with increasing age.

In regard to this clonotype: What it binds is not known.

CDR3 size: 12 residues. V was cut by 4 bases and J by 7 bases, with 11 bases left in between. The germline V gene has CDR1 SGHDN and CDR2 FVKESK. The authors ran a second PCR of roughly 7 to 11 cycles using a sample-barcoded 5' primer and a J-beta primer mix. Each cDNA molecule, via a template-switch adaptor with 12 random nucleotides, was tagged. Individual samples furnished no less than 2.5 million CDR3-containing paired-end reads apiece. Via MiXCR, TCRdb re-called the 5' RACE reads, giving one row per CDR3 protein. The sample has roughly 900,000 distinct CDR3 sequences; less than 35% are singletons.

The sequence was collected from a woman aged 80 or older in good health. The chain is built from TRBV14 and TRBJ2-7; D might be TRBD2 (7 bases). The specimen sequenced was blood. The CDR3 region is CASSLGGREQYF. The CDR3 DNA sequence: TGTGCCAGCAGCCTCGGGGGGCGGGAGCAGTACTTC.